These 26 T cell receptor beta chains were all obtained from the same sample, sequenced in a study of blood T cell repertoires in COVID-19. TCRdb's copy holds only in-frame clones and misses some; the assay was immunoSEQ multiplex PCR. Seen here are 130,000 or so clones, less than 90% observed once, and the top ten hold about 1.3%. Sequencing input: peripheral blood. The source is a man between 60 and 75 years old with acute or convalescent COVID-19.

This chain connects TRBV5-6 to TRBJ1-2; no clear D gene. CDR3 length: 13 amino acids. CDR1 and CDR2 from the germline V gene are SGHDT and YYEEEE. V gave up 4 bases and J gave up 4 bases, with 11 bases separating them. CDR3 residues: CASSPPLAYGYTF. CDR3 DNA: TGTGCCAGCAGCCCTCCCCTAGCCTATGGCTACACCTTC.

The sample holds a few counts of this clone. The chain employs TRBV28 and TRBJ2-7; 8 bases line up with TRBD2. Germline V gene data show CDR1 as MDHEN and CDR2 as SYDVKM. The V segment lost 5 bases and the J segment 2 bases; nucleotides outside the gene matches: 8. The CDR3 runs 15 residues. The CDR3 here is CASSPPGLGTYEQYF. CDR3 nucleotide sequence: TGTGCCAGCAGTCCTCCGGGACTAGGGACCTACGAGCAGTACTTC. Using reference TRBV28 and TRBJ2-7 for the parts outside the CDR3, the full variable domain is DVKVTQSSRYLVKRTGEKVFLECVQDMDHENMFWYRQDPGLGLRLIYFSYDVKMKEKGDIPEGYSVSREKKERFSLILESASTNQTSMYLCASSPPGLGTYEQYFGPGTRLTVT.

The chain uses TRBV6-5 and TRBJ2-2; D unresolved. Germline V gene sequence: CDR1 MNHEY, CDR2 SVGAGI. Trimming stripped 5 bases from V and 9 bases from J, with 13 bases between. The CDR3 runs to 13 residues. The CDR3 DNA reads as TGTGCCAGCAGTCCAACTTGGTCCCGGGAGCTGTTTTTT. It encodes CASSPTWSRELFF.

This clone was recorded only once. The gene calls are TRBV30 and TRBJ1-3; 10 nucleotides line up with TRBD1. The CDR3 is made up of 14 amino acids. CDR1 and CDR2 from the germline V gene are GTSNPN and SVGIG (reference sequence). V lost 7 bases, J lost 4 bases, and 7 bases stayed unmatched. The CDR3 region has the DNA TGTGCCTCACAAAAGACAGGGGGCGGAAACACCATATATTTT. It is translated as CASQKTGGGNTIYF.

J is TRBJ1-2 and V is TRBV5-1; possibly TRBD1 for D (5 bases). Germline assignment: CDR1 SGHRS and CDR2 YFSETQ. The V end was cut by 6 bases, the J end by 2 bases, with 11 bases between. The CDR3 covers 13 residues. In DNA, the CDR3 is TGCGCCAGCACAATTGGACAAAACTATGGCTACACCTTC. This codes for CASTIGQNYGYTF. Full variable domain (outside the CDR3, taken from reference TRBV5-1 and TRBJ1-2): KAGVTQTPRYLIKTRGQQVTLSCSPISGHRSVSWYQQTPGQGLQFLFEYFSETQRNKGNFPGRFSGRQFSNSRSEMNVSTLELGDSALYLCASTIGQNYGYTFGSGTRLTVV.

The J gene is TRBJ2-1, the V gene TRBV2, with TRBD2 matching 8 bases. V dropped 3 bases and J dropped 4; count of bases not matched to a gene: 2. The germline gives CDR1 SNHLY, CDR2 FYNNEI. The CDR3 sequence is 14 residues long. CDR3 protein: CASSDSGGYNEQFF. The CDR3 nucleotides read TGTGCCAGCAGTGACAGCGGGGGTTACAATGAGCAGTTCTTC.

V is TRBV24-1 and J is TRBJ1-2; no reliable D call. Germline-derived CDR1 and CDR2 are KGHDR and SFDVKD. The V gene lost 3 bases and the J gene lost 3 bases, with 10 bases spanning the gap. This CDR3 has 14 residues. The CDR3 DNA follows: TGTGCCACCAGTGATCGAGAAGCTCACTATGGCTACACCTTC. Amino acids: CATSDREAHYGYTF.

In the case of this clone: This CDR3 is also generated by other DNA sequences in the sample. The genes are TRBV5-1 and TRBJ2-7; TRBD1 is a possible D gene (5 bases). The germline CDR1 and CDR2 sequences are SGHRS and YFSETQ. This CDR3 has 14 amino acids. V was cut by 0 bases and J by 0 bases, with 7 bases left in between. The CDR3: CASSLGQGSYEQYF. DNA for the CDR3: TGCGCCAGCAGCTTGGGGCAGGGCTCCTACGAGCAGTACTTC.

The genes are TRBV29-1 and TRBJ1-6, with 8 positions matching TRBD1. The V gene end was trimmed by 5 bases and the J gene end by 7 bases; junction bases not matched to a gene: 4. CDR1 and CDR2 from the germline V gene are SQVTM and ANQGSEA. CDR3 length equals 13 residues. In nucleotides, the CDR3 is TGCAGCGTTCTGGACAGGGCCAATTCACCCCTCCACTTT. Translating gives CSVLDRANSPLHF.

The chain has TRBV12-3 or TRBV12-4 and TRBJ2-7; 9 nucleotides match TRBD1. The trim removed 5 bases at V and 11 bases at J, leaving 10 bases unmatched. This CDR3 has 13 amino acids. CDR3 amino acids: CASSHGQGLGEYF. CDR3 sequence (DNA): TGTGCCAGCAGTCACGGACAGGGGCTTGGTGAGTACTTC.

This sequence joins TRBV7-2 and TRBJ2-1; 8 positions match TRBD2. The CDR3 runs to 14 residues. The junction had 3 bases not matched to a gene; V was cut back by 5 bases and J by 3 bases. Germline values: CDR1 SGHTA, CDR2 FQGNSA. The CDR3 here is CASSSSGNYNEQFF. CDR3 nucleotides: TGTGCCAGCAGCAGTAGCGGGAACTACAATGAGCAGTTCTTC.

V is TRBV6-4 and J is TRBJ1-1; no definite D call. The CDR3 contains 13 residues. CDR1 MRHNA and CDR2 SNTAGT come from the germline V gene. V was pared by 6 bases and J by 1 base, with 9 bases between. For the CDR3, the DNA is TGTGCCAGCAGCGCAGGTTCGAACACTGAAGCTTTCTTT. Amino acid sequence: CASSAGSNTEAFF.

This clone has a handful of counts. The chain is built from TRBV19 and TRBJ1-1, with TRBD1 matching 8 bases. CDR1 and CDR2 from the germline V gene are LNHDA and SQIVND (reference sequence). J gave up 5 bases and V 5 bases, and 7 bases lay outside the gene matches. This CDR3 comprises 14 residues. CDR3 in DNA: TGTGCCAGTAGTCCCGGACAGGGAAGGACTGAAGCTTTCTTT. Its translation is CASSPGQGRTEAFF.

The chain recombines TRBV25-1 with TRBJ1-3; D remains ambiguous. The V end lost 6 bases, the J end lost 4 bases, and 10 bases lay between the germline ends. The germline CDR1 and CDR2 sequences are MGHDK and SYGVNS. The CDR3 contains 13 residues. The CDR3 loop reads CASSPGGGNTIYF. In nucleotides, the CDR3 is TGTGCCAGCAGCCCTGGAGGGGGAAACACCATATATTTT.

The V call is TRBV7-2, the J call TRBJ2-1, with 12 bases identical to TRBD2. V lost 6 bases, J lost 9 bases, and 6 bases stayed unmatched. Per the germline V gene, CDR1 is SGHTA and CDR2 is FQGNSA. This CDR3 has 14 residues. CDR3 DNA sequence: TGTGCCAGCAGTCAACAACTAGCGGGAGGTGAGCAGTTCTTC. This gives the protein CASSQQLAGGEQFF.

V is TRBV6-1 and J is TRBJ2-1; TRBD2 aligns across 11 bases. This CDR3 comprises 14 residues. The trim removed 3 bases at V and 9 bases at J, leaving 4 bases unmatched. Germline V gene lookup returns CDR1 MNHNS and CDR2 SASEGT. The CDR3 reads CASSDSGGAGEQFF. CDR3 nucleotide sequence: TGTGCCAGCAGTGATAGCGGGGGGGCCGGTGAGCAGTTCTTC.

This chain links TRBV2 with TRBJ2-2, with 10 bases that match TRBD2. There are 14 residues in the CDR3. With 6 bases clipped from V and 7 bases from J, the junction kept 5 bases outside the gene matches. Per germline, CDR1 SNHLY and CDR2 FYNNEI. Here the CDR3 DNA reads TGTGCCAGCAGGGGACTAGCGACATACGGGGAGCTGTTTTTT. Its translation is CASRGLATYGELFF.

Comment on this clone: One end of the junction is discordant with germline, which a read error may explain. The chain uses TRBV14 and TRBJ2-4; D is unresolved. This CDR3 comprises 14 residues. Per the germline V gene, CDR1 is SGHDN and CDR2 is FVKESK. For the CDR3, the DNA is TGTGCCAGCAGCGAAGAACTAGCCAAAAACATTCAGTACTTC. Translated: CASSEELAKNIQYF.

The chain employs TRBV5-1 and TRBJ1-1, with D perhaps TRBD1 (6 bases). The CDR3 totals 14 residues. The V and J ends lost 0 bases and 3 bases respectively, with 9 bases between them. The V gene's germline CDR1 is SGHRS and CDR2 YFSETQ. CDR3 protein: CASSLAAGDTEAFF. CDR3 nucleotides: TGCGCCAGCAGCTTGGCCGCAGGGGACACTGAAGCTTTCTTT.

This chain links TRBV7-9 with TRBJ2-1, with a weak D call TRBD1 (5 bases). Trimming pared 2 bases from V and 2 bases from J, leaving 13 bases between. The length of the CDR3 is 16 residues. The germline gives CDR1 SEHNR, CDR2 FQNEAQ (reference sequence). CDR3 sequence reads: CASSLLTGDPYNEQFF. Written as DNA, the CDR3 is TGTGCCAGCAGCTTACTTACAGGAGACCCCTACAATGAGCAGTTCTTC.

The J gene is TRBJ2-3, the V gene TRBV27, with 13 bases matching TRBD2. The CDR3 loop spans 19 amino acids. In germline, CDR1 is MNHEY, CDR2 SMNVEV (reference sequence). The V segment lost 3 bases and the J segment 6 bases; nucleotides outside the gene matches: 15. In DNA form, the CDR3 reads TGTGCCAGCAGTTTGGTGTCGGGACTAGCGGGGTACGGCGGCGATACGCAGTATTTT. Its translation is CASSLVSGLAGYGGDTQYF.

This chain joins TRBV5-1 and TRBJ2-3; TRBD2 matches at 9 bases. Germline-derived CDR1 and CDR2 are SGHRS and YFSETQ. This CDR3 contains 17 residues. V lost 3 bases and J lost 2; bases outside the gene matches: 10. CDR3 nucleotide sequence: TGCGCCAGCAGCTCCGGCGGCGGGAGGGCCATCACAGATACGCAGTATTTT. Its protein is CASSSGGGRAITDTQYF.

CDR3 loop: CASSWSTGELFF. CDR3 nucleotides: TGTGCCAGCAGCTGGAGCACCGGGGAGCTGTTTTTT. The chain recombines TRBV7-2 with TRBJ2-2, with D unresolved. Trimming left V 4 bases short and J 4 bases short, with 4 bases between. Germline CDR1 is SGHTA and CDR2 is FQGNSA. The CDR3 totals 12 residues.

The DNA of the CDR3 is TGTGCCAGTAGTCTTGGTGCTAGAACCCAAGAGACCCAGTACTTC. This gives the protein CASSLGARTQETQYF. This chain links TRBV19 with TRBJ2-5; no definite D call. Germline assignment: CDR1 LNHDA and CDR2 SQIVND (reference sequence). Trimming shortened V by 5 bases and J by 1 base, and 14 bases separated the two germline ends. The CDR3 totals 15 residues. Based on the CDR3 plus reference TRBV19 and TRBJ2-5, the full variable domain is DGGITQSPKYLFRKEGQNVTLSCEQNLNHDAMYWYRQDPGQGLRLIYYSQIVNDFQKGDIAEGYSVSREKKESFPLTVTSAQKNPTAFYLCASSLGARTQETQYFGPGTRLLVL.

CDR3 protein: CATSRQESGYTF. In DNA, the CDR3 is TGTGCCACCAGCAGACAGGAATCGGGCTACACCTTC. The chain carries TRBV24-1 and TRBJ1-2, with a possible D match to TRBD1 (6 bases). V gave up 7 bases and J gave up 8 bases, with 13 bases separating them. Germline lookup yields CDR1 KGHDR and CDR2 SFDVKD. The CDR3 has 12 residues.

The chain has TRBV6-5 and TRBJ2-5, with D possibly matching TRBD1 (5 bases). Germline lookup yields CDR1 MNHEY and CDR2 SVGAGI. The CDR3 contains 13 residues. V lost 10 bases and J lost 3, with 15 bases in between. CDR3 bases: TGTGCCATTGTATGGGGCGGTGAAGAGACCCAGTACTTC. Residues: CAIVWGGEETQYF.